The clone carrying this T cell receptor beta chain was counted only a few times. Its antigen is currently unknown. The data were produced by immunoSEQ multiplex PCR, yet TCRdb's version contains in-frame clones alone and is incomplete. The table shows around 31,000 clones, with about 83% occurring only once. This entry is derived from a study of OX40 agonist ivuxolimab in advanced cancers. The CDR3 extends over 14 amino acids. Deletions cut 6 bases from V and 2 bases from J, with 11 bases between. Germline CDR1 is MDHEN and CDR2 is SYDVKM. General study findings and limits: Low normalized T-cell clonal expansion was also seen in some nonresponders.

The TCR comes from an adult with an advanced solid tumor such as melanoma, head and neck, liver or kidney cancer. The material was CD4+ or CD8+ T cells sorted from blood, obtained in a trial of the OX40 agonist ivuxolimab. The rearrangement joins TRBV28 to TRBJ1-5; tentatively, D is TRBD1 (6 bases). CDR3 in amino acids: CASSWGQRNQPQHF. CDR3 bases: TGTGCCAGCAGCTGGGGACAACGCAATCAGCCCCAGCATTTT.